Following are 15 T cell receptor beta chains from one sample sequenced in a study of beta chain features in type 1 diabetes. Whole-study results and caveats: Among all four CD4+ subsets, Type 1 diabetes patients had TCRB CDR3s that were moderately but significantly shorter.

Every isolated RNA sample was fully reverse transcribed, so sequencing captured expressed TCRB transcripts. The protocol was immunoSEQ multiplex PCR, while the TCRdb copy is restricted to in-frame clones and leaves out a portion. This sample has around 240,000 clones, with roughly 17% found just once. No cognate antigen is known for these TCRs. The specimen sequenced was naive CD4+ T cells from blood. All receptors derive from a man in his thirties or forties with type 1 diabetes.

There are a few counts of this clone. The J gene is TRBJ2-3, the V gene TRBV14, with 13 bases that match TRBD2. The CDR3 runs 16 residues. The ends lost 4 bases at V and 6 bases at J; junction bases unmatched: 7. Per germline, CDR1 SGHDN and CDR2 FVKESK. CDR3 sequence reads: CASSPRTSGSLDTQYF. Here the CDR3 DNA reads TGTGCCAGCAGCCCGAGGACTAGCGGGAGTTTGGATACGCAGTATTTT.

This clone was seen a single time. This chain joins TRBV2 and TRBJ2-1; TRBD2 aligns across 9 bases. After removal of 9 bases from V and 7 bases from J, the junction contained 7 bases not matched to a gene. CDR3 length: 13 residues. The germline gives CDR1 SNHLY, CDR2 FYNNEI. CDR3 amino acids: CARLAGVVNEQFF. CDR3 coding DNA: TGTGCCAGGTTAGCGGGAGTGGTAAATGAGCAGTTCTTC.

The V call is TRBV7-8, the J call TRBJ2-2, with D possibly being TRBD2 (6 bases). Germline V gene sequence: CDR1 SGHVS, CDR2 FQNEAQ. The CDR3 is made up of 13 amino acids. The V gene lost 8 bases and the J gene lost 3 bases, with 10 bases spanning the gap. The DNA of the CDR3 is TGTGCCAGCGGGGAGCGGGACACCGGGGAGCTGTTTTTT. Translation: CASGERDTGELFF.

This clone was detected only a few times. The chain links TRBV29-1 to TRBJ2-1, with D possibly TRBD1 on 5 matching bases. Trimming cost V 4 bases and J 7 bases, with 17 bases left between them. The CDR3 is 14 amino acids. Germline V gene lookup returns CDR1 SQVTM and CDR2 ANQGSEA. The CDR3 sequence: CSVGGGRGLNEQFF. The CDR3 coding sequence is TGCAGCGTTGGGGGCGGTAGGGGATTGAATGAGCAGTTCTTC.

This clone was seen more than once but under ten times. The V and J genes are TRBV30 and TRBJ2-5, with D possibly matching TRBD2 (5 bases). The CDR3 runs 13 residues. Looked up from germline, CDR1 is GTSNPN and CDR2 is SVGIG (reference sequence). The V end was cut by 2 bases, the J end by 3 bases, with 10 bases between. As DNA, the CDR3 is TGTGCCTGGAGTCTCGGACTGGAAGAGACCCAGTACTTC. It translates to CAWSLGLEETQYF.

Comment on this clone: Additional DNA sequences in this sample encode the identical CDR3. This chain uses TRBV20-1 with TRBJ2-5; no clear D gene. V lost 5 bases and J lost 2, with 3 bases in between. In germline, CDR1 is DFQATT, CDR2 SNEGSKA (reference sequence). This CDR3 region has 10 residues. CDR3 sequence (DNA): TGCAGTGCTGGTCAAGAGACCCAGTACTTC. Protein product: CSAGQETQYF.

The CDR3 reads CASSDYGYTF. CDR3 nucleotide sequence: TGTGCCAGCAGCGACTATGGCTACACCTTC. This sequence joins TRBV21-1 and TRBJ1-2. TRBV21-1 is assigned pseudogene status. The length of the CDR3 is 10 residues.

The V and J genes are TRBV7-8 and TRBJ2-7; tentatively, D is TRBD1 (5 bases). The CDR3 spans 14 residues. Trimming took off 5 bases at V and 1 base at J, with 12 bases between the two ends. From germline, CDR1 is SGHVS and CDR2 FQNEAQ. The CDR3 is CASSPGRQSYEQYF. CDR3 sequence (DNA): TGTGCCAGCAGCCCTGGCCGACAGTCCTACGAGCAGTACTTC.

The rearrangement joins TRBV7-2 to TRBJ2-3; possible D gene TRBD2, 6 bases. This CDR3 has 13 amino acids. V lost 6 bases and J lost 4, with 11 bases in between. Germline CDR1 is SGHTA and CDR2 is FQGNSA. CDR3 nucleotide sequence: TGTGCCAGCAGTGTGGGAGGAGCAGATACGCAGTATTTT. This encodes CASSVGGADTQYF. The full variable domain, with the rest looked up from reference TRBV7-2 and TRBJ2-3, is GAGVSQSPSNKVTEKGKDVELRCDPISGHTALYWYRQSLGQGLEFLIYFQGNSAPDKSGLPSDRFSAERTGGSVSTLTIQRTQQEDSAVYLCASSVGGADTQYFGPGTRLTVL.

V usage is TRBV5-4 and J usage is TRBJ2-1; D ambiguous. Germline loops: CDR1 SGHNT, CDR2 YYREEE (reference sequence). The CDR3 runs to 13 residues. V lost 1 base, J lost 3 bases, and 5 bases lay in between. CDR3 amino acids: CASSLPVYNEQFF. The CDR3 nucleotides read TGTGCCAGCAGCTTGCCAGTCTACAATGAGCAGTTCTTC.

The rearrangement uses TRBV29-1 and TRBJ2-1; TRBD2 matches at 8 bases. Germline V gene sequence: CDR1 SQVTM, CDR2 ANQGSEA. Trimming removed 7 bases from V and 2 bases from J; junction bases left unmatched: 13. This CDR3 region has 16 residues. In DNA form, the CDR3 reads TGCAGCGCTCCCCCCCTAGCGGGTGGAACCTACAATGAGCAGTTCTTC. Encoded protein: CSAPPLAGGTYNEQFF.

This chain links TRBV29-1 with TRBJ2-3; 14 bases are shared with TRBD2. The length of the CDR3 is 15 residues. V was clipped by 7 bases and J by 8 bases; unmatched bases: 11. The V gene's germline CDR1 is SQVTM and CDR2 ANQGSEA. The DNA for the CDR3 is TGCAGCGAGACTAGCGGGAGGGCCTTGGCTGGTACGCAGTATTTT. Protein: CSETSGRALAGTQYF.

V and J are TRBV15 and TRBJ1-5; no firm D call. The CDR3 loop spans 17 amino acids. V lost 0 bases to trimming and J lost 3 bases, with 15 bases between them. Germline V gives CDR1 LNHNV, CDR2 YYDKDF (reference sequence). The CDR3 DNA is TGTGCCACCAGCAGAGATCCCGTCACAGCTTTCAATCAGCCCCAGCATTTT. Amino acids: CATSRDPVTAFNQPQHF. The variable domain in full, with the rest retrieved from reference TRBV15 and TRBJ1-5, is DAMVIQNPRYQVTQFGKPVTLSCSQTLNHNVMYWYQQKSSQAPKLLFHYYDKDFNNEADTPDNFQSRRPNTSFCFLDIRSPGLGDTAMYLCATSRDPVTAFNQPQHFGDGTRLSIL.

This clone was observed a handful of times. Distinct nucleotide sequences in the sample also encode this CDR3. The rearrangement joins TRBV18 to TRBJ2-5; D is perhaps TRBD2 (5 bases). Per germline, CDR1 KGHSH and CDR2 LQKENI. Trimming shortened V by 0 bases and J by 3 bases, and 5 bases separated the two germline ends. The CDR3 is made up of 13 amino acids. The CDR3 DNA follows: TGTGCCAGCTCACCACCCGGGGAAGAGACCCAGTACTTC. Translated: CASSPPGEETQYF.

J is TRBJ1-5 and V is TRBV30; 10 bases fit TRBD1. V shed 0 bases and J 5 bases; nucleotides not matched to a gene: 1. CDR1 and CDR2 (germline): GTSNPN, SVGIG (reference sequence). The CDR3 is made up of 14 amino acids. The CDR3 loop is CAWSVGTGDQPQHF. The DNA of the CDR3 is TGTGCCTGGAGTGTAGGGACAGGGGATCAGCCCCAGCATTTT. The full variable domain, its missing parts supplied by reference TRBV30 and TRBJ1-5, is SQTIHQWPATLVQPVGSPLSLECTVEGTSNPNLYWYRQAAGRGLQLLFYSVGIGQISSEVPQNLSASRPQDRQFILSSKKLLLSDSGFYLCAWSVGTGDQPQHFGDGTRLSIL.